What follows describes a single TCR beta chain. Its cognate antigen is unknown. This entry is derived from a study of cytomegalovirus exposure and HLA in healthy donors. Study at large: Prior work identified 120 million or so unique TCR beta sequences in approximately 200 million T cells.

The CDR3 runs to 15 residues. Germline loops: CDR1 SGHAT, CDR2 FQNNGV. Trimming at V came to 8 bases and at J to 6 bases, leaving 16 bases not matched to a gene. PCR involved 60 Vbeta and 13 Jbeta primers. Libraries were prepared by immunoSEQ multiplex PCR; TCRdb keeps only in-frame clonotypes and omits some of them. The table has 90,000 to 140,000 clones, around 75% seen once. Whole-study results and caveats: Later analysis revealed greater clonal expansion in HLA-associated TCR beta chains than in equally common others. In an earlier analysis, most TCR beta V segments were productive about 87% or about 30% of the time. Reports showed the classifier diagnosing cytomegalovirus status with high specificity and sensitivity.

The sequence was collected from a man aged 40-49 years in good health and CMV-seronegative. The specimen was PBMCs. The chain carries TRBV11-2 and TRBJ2-7, with TRBD2 matching 7 bases. Written as DNA, the CDR3 is TGTGCCAGCGGGCCCGTTTGGGCGGGAGTCCCCGAGCAGTACTTC. It encodes CASGPVWAGVPEQYF.